These T cell receptor beta chains were read from a single sample in a study of T-cell memory formation after mild COVID-19. TCRdb processed the 5' RACE reads anew with MiXCR; each CDR3 protein has one entry. The top ten hold 20% to 25% of the sample, which has just over 300,000 distinct CDR3 sequences, roughly a fifth seen once. Sequencing was carried out using PBMCs or a T cell subset sorted from them (not recorded which). The origin of the receptors is a man younger than 30 who had mild COVID-19 (a few samples of this study predate the infection). Cell type and time point are not known. Both conserved end residues are part of each CDR3. The D gene is left open where the match is weak. Some rows have no size entry. The others give once, few or many, or a class for an expanded clone.

clone_size | d_call | j_call | v_call | cdr3_nt | cdr3_aa
- | TRBD1 | TRBJ2-3 | TRBV5-1 | TGCGCCAGCAGCTTATCCCACACAGGGGGTGCTAGCACAGATACGCAGTATTTT | CASSLSHTGGASTDTQYF
few | TRBD1 | TRBJ1-2 | TRBV12-3/TRBV12-4 | TGTGCCAGCAGTTCCTGGATCGGACAGGGCGGGCAGGGCTACACCTTC | CASSSWIGQGGQGYTF
few | - | TRBJ2-1 | TRBV12-3/TRBV12-4 | TGTGCCAGCAGTACCGGGACGGTTGGGAATGAGCAGTTCTTC | CASSTGTVGNEQFF
few | - | TRBJ1-5 | TRBV6-1 | TGTGCCAGCAGTGTCGGACCGGGCAATCAGCCCCAGCATTTT | CASSVGPGNQPQHF
few | - | TRBJ1-5 | TRBV4-1 | TGCGCCAGCAGCCAAGATATGGGCAGTTACGATAGCAATCAGCCCCAGCATTTT | CASSQDMGSYDSNQPQHF
- | TRBD1 | TRBJ2-7 | TRBV5-1 | TGCGCCAGCAGCTCCGGACAGGTGGACTACGAGCAGTACTTC | CASSSGQVDYEQYF
- | TRBD1 | TRBJ2-1 | TRBV7-9 | TGTGCCAGCAGCTTACAGGGGGCGGATTTCCACAATGAGCAGTTCTTC | CASSLQGADFHNEQFF
few | TRBD1 | TRBJ2-1 | TRBV4-3 | TGCGCCAGCAGCCAAGTTCTAGGACAGGGAAAAGGCAATGAGCAGTTCTTC | CASSQVLGQGKGNEQFF
few | - | TRBJ2-1 | TRBV11-2 | TGTGCCAGCAGCTACACCGGGTCCCTCTACAATGAGCAGTTCTTC | CASSYTGSLYNEQFF
- | TRBD1 | TRBJ1-1 | TRBV5-1 | TGCGCCAGCAGCACGGGGACAGGTGGGGCTTTCTTT | CASSTGTGGAFF
- | - | TRBJ2-7 | TRBV4-3 | TGCGCCAGCAGCCAAGGGAGCGGGCGGACCTACGAGCAGTACTTC | CASSQGSGRTYEQYF
few | - | TRBJ1-5 | TRBV6-6 | TGTGCCAGCAGTTACGGCGGGTTTAGCAATCAGCCCCAGCATTTT | CASSYGGFSNQPQHF
- | - | TRBJ1-6 | TRBV24-1 | TGTGCCACCAGTGACCTCAGATGGTCACCCCTCCACTTT | CATSDLRWSPLHF
few | TRBD1 | TRBJ1-6 | TRBV20-1 | TGCAGTGCTAGAGTCCCGACGGGACAGGGGAATTCACCCCTCCACTTT | CSARVPTGQGNSPLHF
few | - | TRBJ1-5 | TRBV20-1 | TGCAGTGCTCCCGAAGGGGTAGCGGCTAGCAATCAGCCCCAGCATTTT | CSAPEGVAASNQPQHF
- | TRBD1 | TRBJ2-3 | TRBV5-1 | TGCGCCAGCTGTCACAGGGGGCTCACAGATACGCAGTATTTT | CASCHRGLTDTQYF
few | - | TRBJ2-1 | TRBV6-2/TRBV6-3 | TGTGCCAGCAGTTACACGGGCAGCTCCTACAATGAGCAGTTCTTC | CASSYTGSSYNEQFF
few | - | TRBJ1-1 | TRBV6-5 | TGTGCCAGCAGGTTCCCGGGGAGCACTGAAGCTTTCTTT | CASRFPGSTEAFF
- | - | TRBJ2-1 | TRBV28 | TGTGCCAGCAGTACCCCGGGGGAGCACTTCTCCTACAATGAGCAGTTCTTC | CASSTPGEHFSYNEQFF
- | TRBD2 | TRBJ2-7 | TRBV30 | TGTGCCTGGAGTCGGGGGGTCGAGCAGTACTTC | CAWSRGVEQYF
few | - | TRBJ2-7 | TRBV5-1 | TGCGCCAGCAGCTTGAGCGGCCGCGGCGAGCAGTACTTC | CASSLSGRGEQYF
few | TRBD1 | TRBJ1-2 | TRBV30 | TGTGCCGGAACCTCCGGGACAGGGGGATATGGCTACACCTTC | CAGTSGTGGYGYTF
few | TRBD1 | TRBJ2-1 | TRBV4-1 | TGCGCCAGCAGCCAAAAGGGGACAGGGTCGGGTAGTGAGCAGTTCTTC | CASSQKGTGSGSEQFF
- | TRBD2 | TRBJ2-4 | TRBV10-3 | TGTGCCATCAGTGAGTACGGTAGCGGGGGGCCCTCGAACTTC | CAISEYGSGGPSNF
few | - | TRBJ1-1 | TRBV12-3/TRBV12-4 | TGTGCCAGCAGTGCCTGGGGACGGAGGAACACTGAAGCTTTCTTT | CASSAWGRRNTEAFF